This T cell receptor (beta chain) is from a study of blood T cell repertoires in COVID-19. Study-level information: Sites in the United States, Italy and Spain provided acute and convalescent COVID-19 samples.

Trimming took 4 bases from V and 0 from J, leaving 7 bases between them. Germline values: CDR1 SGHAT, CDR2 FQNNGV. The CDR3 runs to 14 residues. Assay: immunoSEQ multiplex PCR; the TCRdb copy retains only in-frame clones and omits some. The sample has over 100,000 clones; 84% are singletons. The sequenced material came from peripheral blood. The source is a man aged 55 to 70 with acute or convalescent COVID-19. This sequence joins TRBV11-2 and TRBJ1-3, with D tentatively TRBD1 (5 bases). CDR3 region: CASSWGLSGNTIYF. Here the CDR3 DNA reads TGTGCCAGCAGCTGGGGACTCTCTGGAAACACCATATATTTT.